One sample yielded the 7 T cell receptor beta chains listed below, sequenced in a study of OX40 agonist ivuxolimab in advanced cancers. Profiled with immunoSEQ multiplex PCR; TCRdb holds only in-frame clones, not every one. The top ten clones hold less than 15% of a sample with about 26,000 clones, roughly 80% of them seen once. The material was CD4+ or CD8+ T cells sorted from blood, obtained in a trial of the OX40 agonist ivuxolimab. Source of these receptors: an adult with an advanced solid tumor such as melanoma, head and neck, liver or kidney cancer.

The DNA of the CDR3 is TGCGCCAGCAGCTCGAGCGGGACGTCGGGGACCCAGTACTTC. Its protein is CASSSSGTSGTQYF. The V and J genes are TRBV5-1 and TRBJ2-5, with 7 nucleotides matching TRBD2. The CDR3 totals 14 residues. Losses at the gene ends were 3 bases for V and 7 bases for J; bases not matched to a gene: 9. Germline V gives CDR1 SGHRS, CDR2 YFSETQ.

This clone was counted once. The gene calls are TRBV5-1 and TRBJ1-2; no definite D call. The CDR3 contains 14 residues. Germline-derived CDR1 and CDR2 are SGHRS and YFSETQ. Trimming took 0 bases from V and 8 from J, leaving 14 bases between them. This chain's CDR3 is CASSLVKRREGYTF. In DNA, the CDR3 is TGCGCCAGCAGCTTGGTGAAGAGGAGGGAAGGCTACACCTTC.

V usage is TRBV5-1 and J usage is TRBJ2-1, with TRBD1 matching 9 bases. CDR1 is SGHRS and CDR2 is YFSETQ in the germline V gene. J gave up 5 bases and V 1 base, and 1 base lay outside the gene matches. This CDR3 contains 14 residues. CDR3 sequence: CASSLWTGDNEQFF. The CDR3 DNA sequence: TGCGCCAGCAGCTTGTGGACAGGGGACAATGAGCAGTTCTTC.

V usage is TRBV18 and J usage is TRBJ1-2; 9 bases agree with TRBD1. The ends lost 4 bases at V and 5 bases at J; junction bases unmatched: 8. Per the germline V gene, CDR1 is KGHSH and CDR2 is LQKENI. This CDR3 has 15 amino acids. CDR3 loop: CASSHRDRDSYGYTF. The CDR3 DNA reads TGTGCCAGCTCACACCGGGACAGGGACAGTTATGGCTACACCTTC.

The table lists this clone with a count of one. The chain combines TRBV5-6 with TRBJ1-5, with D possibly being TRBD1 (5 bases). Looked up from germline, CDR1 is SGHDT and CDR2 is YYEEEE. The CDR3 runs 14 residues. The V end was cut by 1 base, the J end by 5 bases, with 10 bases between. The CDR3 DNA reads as TGTGCCAGCAGCTTGTCAGGGCCTCATCAGCCCCAGCATTTT. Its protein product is CASSLSGPHQPQHF.

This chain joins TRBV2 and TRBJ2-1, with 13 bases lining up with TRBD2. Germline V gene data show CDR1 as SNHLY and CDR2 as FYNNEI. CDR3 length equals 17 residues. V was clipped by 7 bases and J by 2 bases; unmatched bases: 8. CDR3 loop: CASKRTSGGLTYNEQFF. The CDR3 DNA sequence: TGTGCCAGCAAGAGGACTAGCGGGGGCCTGACCTACAATGAGCAGTTCTTC.

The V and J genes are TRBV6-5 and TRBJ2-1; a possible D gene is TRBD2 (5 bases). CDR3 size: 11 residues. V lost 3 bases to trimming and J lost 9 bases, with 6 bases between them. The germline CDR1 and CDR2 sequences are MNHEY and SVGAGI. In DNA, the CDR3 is TGTGCCAGCAGTTATGGAGGTGAGCAGTTCTTC. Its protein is CASSYGGEQFF.